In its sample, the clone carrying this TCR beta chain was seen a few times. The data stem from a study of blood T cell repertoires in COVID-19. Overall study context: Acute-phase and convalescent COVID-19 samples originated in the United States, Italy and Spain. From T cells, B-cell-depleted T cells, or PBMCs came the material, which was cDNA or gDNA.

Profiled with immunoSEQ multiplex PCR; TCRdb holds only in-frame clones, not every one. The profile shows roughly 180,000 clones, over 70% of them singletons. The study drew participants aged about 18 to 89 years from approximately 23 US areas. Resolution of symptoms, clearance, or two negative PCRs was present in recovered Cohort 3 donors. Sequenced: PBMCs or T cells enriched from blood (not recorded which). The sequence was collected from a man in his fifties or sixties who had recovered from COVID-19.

The CDR3 DNA reads TGTGCCAGCAGCCCCACCAAAGGACAGGACAAGCAGTTCTTC. Translation: CASSPTKGQDKQFF. The chain combines TRBV7-3 with TRBJ2-1; 7 nucleotides match TRBD1. The CDR3 loop spans 14 amino acids. V shed 5 bases and J 11 bases; nucleotides not matched to a gene: 12. Germline CDR1 and CDR2: SGHTA and FQGTGA.